Given below is one T cell receptor beta chain in context. Its antigen is unknown. This entry is derived from a study of T cell clonotyping in hematopoietic cell transplantation. Study outcomes and limitations: At the given depth, recipient repertoires were over 95% de novo clonotypes. Cells were unsorted, so CD4 and CD8 contributions were not separated. Higher Inverse Simpson Index values in graft donor and pretransplant recipient predicted broader posttransplant TCR diversity. After transplant, recipient diversity fell while pathologically expanded clonotypes grew through day 180.

The time point here: recipient sample about 28 days before transplant, after cytoreduction. Germline trimming cut 2 bases from V and 7 bases from J; bases unmatched to any gene: 7. Germline V gives CDR1 MNHEY, CDR2 SVGAGI. This CDR3 spans 15 amino acids. Clones were read by immunoSEQ multiplex PCR, and TCRdb kept only the in-frame ones, dropping some. This table holds some 30,000 clones, roughly 80% found once. The V and J genes are TRBV6-5 and TRBJ1-4; 7 bases line up with TRBD1. This sequence originates from a woman in her 30s with chronic myeloid leukemia. Some clones in this sample may be carry-over from other donors' samples. The sequencing here drew on peripheral blood mononuclear cells, taken before stem cell transplant. The CDR3 spells CASSYERGHGEKLFF. In DNA form, the CDR3 reads TGTGCCAGCAGTTACGAAAGGGGGCATGGTGAAAAACTGTTTTTT.